This passage covers 4 T cell receptor beta chains from one sample sequenced in a study of T cells after yellow fever vaccination. Using its own MiXCR run on the 5' RACE reads, TCRdb lists one record per CDR3 protein. Here the sample spans 60,000 to 85,000 distinct CDR3 sequences, roughly 6.9% being singletons. The source was CD8+ T cells sorted from PBMCs, collected 5 days after the first yellow fever vaccination. The source of these receptors is a man between 18 and 29 years old who received the YFV17D yellow fever vaccine.

This clonotype appeared a few times. CDR3 sequence: CASSLAGVNNEQFF. The CDR3 DNA reads as TGTGCCAGCAGCCTGGCGGGGGTTAACAATGAGCAGTTCTTC. This chain connects TRBV14 to TRBJ2-1, with TRBD2 matching over 7 bases. Germline CDR1 SGHDN, CDR2 FVKESK. The CDR3 contains 14 residues. Germline trimming cut 4 bases from V and 5 bases from J; bases unmatched to any gene: 5.

This clonotype came up a few times. The chain uses TRBV4-1 and TRBJ1-3; D is perhaps TRBD1 (5 bases). CDR1 and CDR2 (germline): MGHRA, YSYEKL. CDR3 size: 16 residues. V shed 4 bases and J shed 0 bases, with 13 bases lying between them. The CDR3 here is CASSLGHLSSGNTIYF. The CDR3 region has the DNA TGCGCCAGCAGCCTTGGACACCTTAGCTCTGGAAACACCATATATTTT.

This clonotype was seen ten or more times. This chain's CDR3 is CASSYGTEAFF. CDR3 coding DNA: TGTGCCAGCAGTTATGGCACTGAAGCTTTCTTT. This rearrangement joins TRBV6-5 to TRBJ1-1; no reliable D call. Trimming took off 3 bases at V and 4 bases at J, with 3 bases between the two ends. Germline CDR1 reads MNHEY; CDR2 reads SVGAGI. CDR3 length equals 11 residues.

This clonotype has ten or more counts. In DNA form, the CDR3 reads TGTGCCAGCAGCACCCCTAGCGGGGGGCAACAGGAGCAGTTCTTC. Translated: CASSTPSGGQQEQFF. This chain uses TRBV7-9 with TRBJ2-1; 11 bases map to TRBD2. The germline gives CDR1 SEHNR, CDR2 FQNEAQ (reference sequence). V dropped 5 bases and J dropped 10; count of bases not matched to a gene: 10. This CDR3 region has 15 residues.